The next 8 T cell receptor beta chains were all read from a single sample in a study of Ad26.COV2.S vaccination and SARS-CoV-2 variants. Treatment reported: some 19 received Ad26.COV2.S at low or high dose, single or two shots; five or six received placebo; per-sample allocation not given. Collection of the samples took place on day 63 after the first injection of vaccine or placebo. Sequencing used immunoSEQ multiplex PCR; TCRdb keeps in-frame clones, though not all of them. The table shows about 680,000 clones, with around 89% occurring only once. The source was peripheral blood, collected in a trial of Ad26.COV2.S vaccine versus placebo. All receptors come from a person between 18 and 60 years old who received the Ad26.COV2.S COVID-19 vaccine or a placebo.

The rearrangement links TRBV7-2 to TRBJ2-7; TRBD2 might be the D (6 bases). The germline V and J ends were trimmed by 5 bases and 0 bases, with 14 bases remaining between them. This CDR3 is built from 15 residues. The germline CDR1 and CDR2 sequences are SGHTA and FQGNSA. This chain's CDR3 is CASSQGGHFSYEQYF. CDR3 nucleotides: TGTGCCAGCAGCCAGGGAGGACATTTCTCCTACGAGCAGTACTTC. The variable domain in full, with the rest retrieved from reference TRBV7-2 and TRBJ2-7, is GAGVSQSPSNKVTEKGKDVELRCDPISGHTALYWYRQSLGQGLEFLIYFQGNSAPDKSGLPSDRFSAERTGGSVSTLTIQRTQQEDSAVYLCASSQGGHFSYEQYFGPGTRLTVT.

CDR3 nucleotide sequence: TGCGCCAGCAGTCAATCGGGGCACTGGGGGGAGACCCAGTACTTC. Protein: CASSQSGHWGETQYF. V and J are TRBV23-1 and TRBJ2-5, with D perhaps matching TRBD1 or TRBD2 (5 bases each). TRBV23-1 is identified as an open reading frame with a role that is uncertain. V lost 0 bases and J 5 bases, leaving 13 bases between the germline ends. The CDR3 spans 15 residues.

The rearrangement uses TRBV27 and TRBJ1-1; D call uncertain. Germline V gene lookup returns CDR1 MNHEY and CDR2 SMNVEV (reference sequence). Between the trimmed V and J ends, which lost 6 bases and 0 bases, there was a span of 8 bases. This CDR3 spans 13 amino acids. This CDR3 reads CASRHDLNTEAFF. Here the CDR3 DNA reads TGTGCCAGCAGACACGATTTGAACACTGAAGCTTTCTTT.

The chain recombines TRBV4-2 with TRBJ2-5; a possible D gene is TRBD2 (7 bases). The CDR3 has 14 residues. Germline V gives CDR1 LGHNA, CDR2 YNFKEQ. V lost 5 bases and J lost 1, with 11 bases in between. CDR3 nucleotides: TGTGCCAGCAGCGCTCGGGGGGCCCAAGAGACCCAGTACTTC. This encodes CASSARGAQETQYF.

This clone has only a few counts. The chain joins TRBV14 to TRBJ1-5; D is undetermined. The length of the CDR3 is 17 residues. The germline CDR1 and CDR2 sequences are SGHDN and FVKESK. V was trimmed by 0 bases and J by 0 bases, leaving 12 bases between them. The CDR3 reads CASSQDKGGNSNQPQHF. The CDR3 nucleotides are TGTGCCAGCAGCCAAGATAAGGGAGGTAATAGCAATCAGCCCCAGCATTTT.

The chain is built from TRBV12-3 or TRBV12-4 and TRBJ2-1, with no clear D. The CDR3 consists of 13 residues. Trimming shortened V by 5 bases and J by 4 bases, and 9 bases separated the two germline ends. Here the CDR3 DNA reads TGTGCCAGCAGTGTAGATTTGTACAATGAGCAGTTCTTC. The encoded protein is CASSVDLYNEQFF.

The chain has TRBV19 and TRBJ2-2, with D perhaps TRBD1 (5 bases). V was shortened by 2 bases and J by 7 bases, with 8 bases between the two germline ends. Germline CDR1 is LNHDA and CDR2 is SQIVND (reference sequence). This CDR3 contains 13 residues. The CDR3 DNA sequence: TGTGCCAGTAGTATATCGACAGTCGGGGAGCTGTTTTTT. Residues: CASSISTVGELFF.

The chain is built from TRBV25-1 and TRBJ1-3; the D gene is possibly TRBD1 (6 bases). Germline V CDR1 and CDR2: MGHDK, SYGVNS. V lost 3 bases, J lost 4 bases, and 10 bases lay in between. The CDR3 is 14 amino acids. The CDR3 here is CASSDGGPGNTIYF. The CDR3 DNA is TGTGCCAGCAGTGATGGGGGGCCCGGAAACACCATATATTTT.